Below are 27 T cell receptor beta chains sequenced from a single sample in a study of CD8 T cells in ankylosing spondylitis. TCRdb passed the 5' RACE reads through MiXCR, listing each CDR3 protein once. The table has 250,000 to 350,000 distinct CDR3 sequences, about 20% seen once. Sequenced input: blood, either unsorted or a sorted T cell fraction (not recorded which). These receptors all stem from a female donor with ankylosing spondylitis or in good health (not recorded which).

Written as DNA, the CDR3 is TGTGCCAGCAGCCAATCATGGACAGGGACTTACGAGCAGTACTTC. Translation gives CASSQSWTGTYEQYF. The chain is built from TRBV16 and TRBJ2-7; TRBD1 matches 8 bases. V shed 0 bases and J 4 bases; nucleotides not matched to a gene: 5. Per the germline V gene, CDR1 is KGHSY and CDR2 is FQNENV. The CDR3 runs 15 residues.

Only a few counts were recorded for this clonotype. J is TRBJ2-1 and V is TRBV6-1, with 7 bases fitting TRBD2. The CDR3 contains 13 residues. Germline V gives CDR1 MNHNS, CDR2 SASEGT. Trimming at V came to 7 bases and at J to 8 bases, leaving 8 bases not matched to a gene. The CDR3 is CASTPLAGDEQFF. The CDR3 bases are TGTGCCAGCACCCCACTGGCGGGGGATGAGCAGTTCTTC.

There are a few counts of this clonotype. The chain carries TRBV3-1 and TRBJ2-1; 10 nucleotides match TRBD2. The CDR3 consists of 15 residues. Trimming removed 1 base from V and 7 bases from J; junction bases left unmatched: 4. Per germline, CDR1 LGHDT and CDR2 YNNKEL (reference sequence). The CDR3, as DNA: TGTGCCAGCAGCCAAGTAGCGGGAGGTAGTAATGAGCAGTTCTTC. Its protein product is CASSQVAGGSNEQFF.

The J gene is TRBJ2-1, the V gene TRBV20-1, with 10 positions matching TRBD2. Per the germline V gene, CDR1 is DFQATT and CDR2 is SNEGSKA (reference sequence). Losses at the gene ends were 1 base for V and 10 bases for J; bases not matched to a gene: 4. This CDR3 is built from 13 residues. The CDR3 reads CSARGTSGTEQFF. For the CDR3, the DNA is TGCAGTGCTAGAGGGACTAGCGGAACGGAGCAGTTCTTC.

This clonotype was recorded a few times. The chain uses TRBV6-2 or TRBV6-3 and TRBJ2-3; 14 bases line up with TRBD2. V lost 5 bases, J lost 8 bases, and 12 bases stayed unmatched. From germline, CDR1 is MNHEY and CDR2 SVGEGT. The CDR3 has 17 residues. The CDR3 coding sequence is TGTGCCAGCAGTAATCCGACTAGCGGGAGGGCATTAGGTACGCAGTATTTT. Residues: CASSNPTSGRALGTQYF.

The chain couples TRBV9 to TRBJ2-7; D may be TRBD1 (5 bases). The CDR3 loop spans 12 amino acids. Trimming shortened V by 2 bases and J by 2 bases, and 5 bases separated the two germline ends. The germline V gene encodes CDR1 SGDLS and CDR2 YYNGEE. The CDR3 sequence is CASSVRAYEQYF. The CDR3 nucleotides are TGTGCCAGCAGCGTCAGGGCCTACGAGCAGTACTTC.

The table lists this clonotype with a few counts. This chain links TRBV28 with TRBJ1-1; weak D call: TRBD1 (6 bases). The V end was cut by 8 bases, the J end by 1 base, with 11 bases between. CDR1 MDHEN and CDR2 SYDVKM come from the germline V gene. This CDR3 has 13 residues. The CDR3 spells CASEGGGNTEAFF. The DNA for the CDR3 is TGTGCCAGCGAGGGGGGCGGGAACACTGAAGCTTTCTTT.

The chain is built from TRBV2 and TRBJ2-1; no reliable D call. Germline CDR1 is SNHLY and CDR2 is FYNNEI. The CDR3 totals 12 residues. The V gene lost 4 bases and the J gene lost 7 bases, with 8 bases spanning the gap. CDR3 sequence reads: CASSVGWNEQFF. CDR3 nucleotides: TGTGCCAGCAGTGTCGGATGGAATGAGCAGTTCTTC. Complete variable domain (other parts from reference TRBV2 and TRBJ2-1): EPEVTQTPSHQVTQMGQEVILRCVPISNHLYFYWYRQILGQKVEFLVSFYNNEISEKSEIFDDQFSVERPDGSNFTLKIRSTKLEDSAMYFCASSVGWNEQFFGPGTRLTVL.

In this sample, this clonotype turned up a few times. The chain employs TRBV7-2 and TRBJ2-4; TRBD2 agrees at 15 bases. The germline CDR1 and CDR2 sequences are SGHTA and FQGNSA. V was clipped by 3 bases and J by 1 base; unmatched bases: 1. The CDR3 length is 17 residues. CDR3 sequence: CASSFGLAGGAKNIQYF. The CDR3 DNA sequence: TGTGCCAGCAGCTTCGGACTAGCGGGAGGGGCCAAAAACATTCAGTACTTC.

This clonotype came up many times. V gene TRBV4-2 combines with J gene TRBJ2-1; D remains ambiguous. Germline loops: CDR1 LGHNA, CDR2 YNFKEQ. Trimming removed 0 bases at V and 8 bases at J, with 5 bases between. The CDR3 length is 12 residues. Here the CDR3 DNA reads TGTGCCAGCAGCCAAGATGGCGATGAGCAGTTCTTC. As protein: CASSQDGDEQFF.

The V gene is TRBV9, the J gene TRBJ1-4; D may be TRBD1 (5 bases). Per germline, CDR1 SGDLS and CDR2 YYNGEE. This CDR3 is built from 16 residues. V lost 2 bases and J 5 bases, leaving 16 bases between the germline ends. CDR3: CASSVGQRTSNEKLFF. The CDR3 DNA reads TGTGCCAGCAGCGTTGGTCAAAGGACAAGCAATGAAAAACTGTTTTTT.

This clonotype was detected a few times. V and J are TRBV20-1 and TRBJ2-1, with 11 nucleotides matching TRBD2. Germline trimming cut 4 bases from V and 6 bases from J; bases unmatched to any gene: 20. CDR3 length: 19 residues. In germline, CDR1 is DFQATT, CDR2 SNEGSKA (reference sequence). CDR3 DNA: TGCAGTGCTAAATTCCCCACTAGCGGGAGAAGGCCCGCTAGCAATGAGCAGTTCTTC. It encodes CSAKFPTSGRRPASNEQFF.

The rearrangement links TRBV28 to TRBJ1-2, with D hard to call. V was trimmed by 8 bases and J by 8 bases, leaving 18 bases between them. The germline V gene has CDR1 MDHEN and CDR2 SYDVKM. The length of the CDR3 is 13 residues. This chain's CDR3 is CASGRSWRQGYTF. Here the CDR3 DNA reads TGTGCCAGCGGTCGAAGCTGGCGGCAAGGCTACACCTTC.

This sequence joins TRBV10-3 and TRBJ2-1; no definite D call. Trimming stripped 0 bases from V and 6 bases from J, with 12 bases between. Per the germline V gene, CDR1 is ENHRY and CDR2 is SYGVKD. The CDR3 consists of 15 residues. The CDR3 DNA is TGTGCCATCAGTGAGTCTACAAATCTTCTCAATGAGCAGTTCTTC. It is translated as CAISESTNLLNEQFF.

This clonotype was counted only a few times. This chain joins TRBV29-1 and TRBJ1-2, with D possibly TRBD1 on 6 matching bases. Germline values: CDR1 SQVTM, CDR2 ANQGSEA. V lost 7 bases to trimming and J lost 4 bases, with 10 bases between them. This CDR3 is 11 amino acids long. The CDR3 DNA reads TGCAGCGCCAGGGGTACCTATGGCTACACCTTC. This encodes CSARGTYGYTF. The whole variable domain, remainder taken from reference TRBV29-1 and TRBJ1-2, is SAVISQKPSRDICQRGTSLTIQCQVDSQVTMMFWYRQQPGQSLTLIATANQGSEATYESGFVIDKFPISRPNLTFSTLTVSNMSPEDSSIYLCSARGTYGYTFGSGTRLTVV.

This clonotype was found a few times. This chain joins TRBV7-2 and TRBJ1-1, with D possibly TRBD1 on 5 matching bases. Germline V lookup: CDR1 SGHTA, CDR2 FQGNSA. The germline V and J ends were trimmed by 0 bases and 7 bases, with 12 bases remaining between them. The CDR3 sequence is 14 residues long. The CDR3 region is CASSLAGGQGEAFF. CDR3 DNA sequence: TGTGCCAGCAGCTTAGCCGGTGGGCAGGGTGAAGCTTTCTTT. The full variable domain, in which reference TRBV7-2 and TRBJ1-1 provide the parts outside the CDR3, is GAGVSQSPSNKVTEKGKDVELRCDPISGHTALYWYRQSLGQGLEFLIYFQGNSAPDKSGLPSDRFSAERTGGSVSTLTIQRTQQEDSAVYLCASSLAGGQGEAFFGQGTRLTVV.

This clonotype has a count of ten or more. This sequence joins TRBV29-1 and TRBJ2-1; D is unclear. The germline V gene has CDR1 SQVTM and CDR2 ANQGSEA. V was cut by 4 bases and J by 6 bases, with 7 bases left in between. The CDR3 has 11 amino acids. CDR3 residues: CSVGLFNEQFF. The DNA for the CDR3 is TGCAGCGTTGGTCTATTCAATGAGCAGTTCTTC.

This clonotype appeared many times. The CDR3: CASKELAVTNEQFF. CDR3 DNA sequence: TGTGCCAGCAAGGAACTAGCGGTCACCAATGAGCAGTTCTTC. V gene TRBV6-1 combines with J gene TRBJ2-1; TRBD2 agrees at 8 bases. The length of the CDR3 is 14 residues. With V trimmed by 7 bases and J by 6 bases, 8 bases remained unmatched. Germline values: CDR1 MNHNS, CDR2 SASEGT.

This clonotype was recorded many times. The chain employs TRBV10-3 and TRBJ2-1, with D possibly called TRBD1 or TRBD2 (5 bases each). Germline CDR1 ENHRY, CDR2 SYGVKD. V was cut by 2 bases and J by 7 bases, with 21 bases left in between. The CDR3 is made up of 17 amino acids. The CDR3 DNA is TGTGCCATCAGTGAGCCCCGCGGGCTAGGGGTTGAAAATGAGCAGTTCTTC. Amino acid sequence: CAISEPRGLGVENEQFF.

The V gene is TRBV12-3 or TRBV12-4, the J gene TRBJ1-2, with D tentatively TRBD1 (6 bases). The CDR3 is 13 residues long. Trimming pared 6 bases from V and 2 bases from J, leaving 10 bases between. The CDR3 bases are TGTGCCAGCAGGATACAGGGCAACTATGGCTACACCTTC. Residues: CASRIQGNYGYTF.

This clonotype was counted only a few times. Because it lacks the conserved phenylalanine or tryptophan at the end, this CDR3 is likely a read error. The DNA is left out, because the CDR3 cannot be placed on it with certainty; the CDR3 is given as TCRdb lists it. This chain connects TRBV5-6 to TRBJ2-7; whether TRBD1, the table's D call, matches the DNA was not checked. With termini counted, the CDR3 has 12 amino acids. Germline CDR1 and CDR2: SGHDT and YYEEEE. The CDR3 spells CASSFNRGRVVI.

This sequence joins TRBV5-5 and TRBJ2-3; 12 bases map to TRBD2. Germline V gene data show CDR1 as SGHKS and CDR2 as YYEKEE (reference sequence). The ends lost 7 bases at V and 5 bases at J; junction bases unmatched: 5. This CDR3 region has 14 residues. The DNA for the CDR3 is TGTGCCAGCGAGACTAGCGGGAGAATAGATACGCAGTATTTT. Residues: CASETSGRIDTQYF.

The chain has TRBV20-1 and TRBJ2-1; a weak D match, TRBD2 (6 bases). V dropped 6 bases and J dropped 8 bases, with 11 bases sitting between them. Germline values: CDR1 DFQATT, CDR2 SNEGSKA (reference sequence). The CDR3 has 11 residues. CDR3 coding DNA: TGCAGTGCCCACCGCGGGGATGAGCAGTTCTTC. It translates to CSAHRGDEQFF.

This clonotype was counted many times. V usage is TRBV29-1 and J usage is TRBJ2-6; D not certain. V lost 6 bases and J lost 0, with 9 bases in between. There are 14 residues in the CDR3. Germline values: CDR1 SQVTM, CDR2 ANQGSEA. CDR3 coding DNA: TGCAGCGTGCCCATCCGCTCTGGGGCCAACGTCCTGACTTTC. This sequence encodes CSVPIRSGANVLTF.

This clonotype was observed a few times. V gene TRBV7-9 combines with J gene TRBJ2-1; D possibly corresponds to TRBD2 (6 bases). Germline V CDR1 and CDR2: SEHNR, FQNEAQ (reference sequence). This CDR3 contains 16 residues. V was cut by 5 bases and J by 0 bases, with 14 bases left in between. CDR3 in amino acids: CASSPRMGGSYNEQFF. The CDR3 DNA follows: TGTGCCAGCAGCCCTCGGATGGGGGGCTCCTACAATGAGCAGTTCTTC.

This chain links TRBV7-2 with TRBJ2-7; a weak D match, TRBD2 (5 bases). Per germline, CDR1 SGHTA and CDR2 FQGNSA. Trimming took off 1 base at V and 2 bases at J, with 9 bases between the two ends. The CDR3 consists of 14 residues. DNA of the CDR3: TGTGCCAGCAGCTTAGAAGCGGATACCTACGAGCAGTACTTC. Protein: CASSLEADTYEQYF. Based on the CDR3 plus reference TRBV7-2 and TRBJ2-7, the full variable domain is GAGVSQSPSNKVTEKGKDVELRCDPISGHTALYWYRQSLGQGLEFLIYFQGNSAPDKSGLPSDRFSAERTGGSVSTLTIQRTQQEDSAVYLCASSLEADTYEQYFGPGTRLTVT.

This clonotype has at least ten counts. The gene calls are TRBV20-1 and TRBJ1-5, with TRBD1 as a possible D gene (6 bases). In germline, CDR1 is DFQATT, CDR2 SNEGSKA (reference sequence). The ends were cut back, 3 bases at V and 0 bases at J, with 18 bases in the middle. CDR3 length: 17 residues. DNA for the CDR3: TGCAGTGCTAGGGTACAGGGAGGGCCTTATAGCAATCAGCCCCAGCATTTT. Residues: CSARVQGGPYSNQPQHF.